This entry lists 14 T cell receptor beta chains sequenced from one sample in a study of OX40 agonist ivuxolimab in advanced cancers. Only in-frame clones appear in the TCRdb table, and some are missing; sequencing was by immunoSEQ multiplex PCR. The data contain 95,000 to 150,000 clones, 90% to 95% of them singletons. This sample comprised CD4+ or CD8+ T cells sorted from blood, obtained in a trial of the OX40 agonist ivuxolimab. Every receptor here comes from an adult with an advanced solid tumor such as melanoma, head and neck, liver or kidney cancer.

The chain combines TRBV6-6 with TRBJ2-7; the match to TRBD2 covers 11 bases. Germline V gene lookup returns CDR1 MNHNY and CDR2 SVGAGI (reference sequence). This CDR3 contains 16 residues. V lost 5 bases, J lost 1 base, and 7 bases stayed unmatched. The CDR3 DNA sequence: TGTGCCAGCAGTCCCGGGACTAGCGGTTTTTCCTACGAGCAGTACTTC. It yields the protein CASSPGTSGFSYEQYF.

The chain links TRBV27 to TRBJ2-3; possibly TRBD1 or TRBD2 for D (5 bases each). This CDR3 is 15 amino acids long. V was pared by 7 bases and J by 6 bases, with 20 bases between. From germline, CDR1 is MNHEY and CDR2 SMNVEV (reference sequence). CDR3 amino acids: CASIPWGSLGDTQYF. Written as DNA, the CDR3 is TGTGCCAGCATCCCGTGGGGGAGCCTCGGGGATACGCAGTATTTT.

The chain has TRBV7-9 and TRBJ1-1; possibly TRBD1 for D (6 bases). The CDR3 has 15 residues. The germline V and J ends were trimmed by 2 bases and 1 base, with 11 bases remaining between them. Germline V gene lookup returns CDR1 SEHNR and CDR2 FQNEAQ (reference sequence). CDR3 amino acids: CASSLRQVTNTEAFF. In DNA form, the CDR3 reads TGTGCCAGCAGCTTACGACAGGTAACGAACACTGAAGCTTTCTTT. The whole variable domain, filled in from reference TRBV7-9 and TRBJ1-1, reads DTGVSQNPRHKITKRGQNVTFRCDPISEHNRLYWYRQTLGQGPEFLTYFQNEAQLEKSRLLSDRFSAERPKGSFSTLEIQRTEQGDSAMYLCASSLRQVTNTEAFFGQGTRLTVV.

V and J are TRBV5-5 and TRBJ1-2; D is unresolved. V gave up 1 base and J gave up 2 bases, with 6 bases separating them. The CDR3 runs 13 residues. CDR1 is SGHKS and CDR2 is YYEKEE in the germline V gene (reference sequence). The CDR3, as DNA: TGTGCCAGCAGCTTGCCAGGCAACTATGGCTACACCTTC. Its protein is CASSLPGNYGYTF.

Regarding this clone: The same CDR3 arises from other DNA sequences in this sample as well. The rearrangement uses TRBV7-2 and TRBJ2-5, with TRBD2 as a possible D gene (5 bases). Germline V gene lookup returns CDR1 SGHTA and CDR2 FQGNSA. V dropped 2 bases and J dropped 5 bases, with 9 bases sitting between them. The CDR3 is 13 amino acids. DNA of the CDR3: TGTGCCAGCAGCTTAAATCGCGGGGAGACCCAGTACTTC. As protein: CASSLNRGETQYF.

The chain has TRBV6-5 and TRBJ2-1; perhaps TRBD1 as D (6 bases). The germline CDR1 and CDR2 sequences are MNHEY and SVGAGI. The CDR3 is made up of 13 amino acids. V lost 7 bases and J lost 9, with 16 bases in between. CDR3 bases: TGTGCCAGCACGCGAGGGGGAAACGGTGAGCAGTTCTTC. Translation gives CASTRGGNGEQFF.

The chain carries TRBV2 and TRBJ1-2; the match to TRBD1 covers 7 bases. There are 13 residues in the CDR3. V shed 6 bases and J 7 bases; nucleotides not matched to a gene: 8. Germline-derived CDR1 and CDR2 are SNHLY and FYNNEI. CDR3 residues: CASSEQGLGGYTF. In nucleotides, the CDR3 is TGTGCCAGCAGCGAACAGGGGTTGGGTGGCTACACCTTC.

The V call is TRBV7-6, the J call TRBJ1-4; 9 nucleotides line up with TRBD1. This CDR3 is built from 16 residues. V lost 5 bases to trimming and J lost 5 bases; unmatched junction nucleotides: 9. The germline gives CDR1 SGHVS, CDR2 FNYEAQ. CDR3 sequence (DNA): TGTGCCAGCAGCCGGACAGCCGGGACAGGGAATGAAAAACTGTTTTTT. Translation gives CASSRTAGTGNEKLFF. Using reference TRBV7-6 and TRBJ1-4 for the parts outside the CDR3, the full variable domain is GAGVSQSPRYKVTKRGQDVALRCDPISGHVSLYWYRQALGQGPEFLTYFNYEAQQDKSGLPNDRFSAERPEGSISTLTIQRTEQRDSAMYRCASSRTAGTGNEKLFFGSGTQLSVL.

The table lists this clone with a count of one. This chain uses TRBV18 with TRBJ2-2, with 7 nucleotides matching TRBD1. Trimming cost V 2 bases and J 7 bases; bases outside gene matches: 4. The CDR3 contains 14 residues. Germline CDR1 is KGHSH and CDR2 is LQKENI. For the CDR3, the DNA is TGTGCCAGCTCACCAAGGACAGGATACGGGGAGCTGTTTTTT. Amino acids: CASSPRTGYGELFF. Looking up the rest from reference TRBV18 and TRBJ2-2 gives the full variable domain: NAGVMQNPRHLVRRRGQEARLRCSPMKGHSHVYWYRQLPEEGLKFMVYLQKENIIDESGMPKERFSAEFPKEGPSILRIQQVVRGDSAAYFCASSPRTGYGELFFGEGSRLTVL.

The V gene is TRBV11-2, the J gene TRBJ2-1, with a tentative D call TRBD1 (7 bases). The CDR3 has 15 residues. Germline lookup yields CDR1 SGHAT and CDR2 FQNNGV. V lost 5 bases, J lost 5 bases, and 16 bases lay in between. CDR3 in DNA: TGTGCCAGCAGCAAACAGGGGCGCGGGAACAATGAGCAGTTCTTC. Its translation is CASSKQGRGNNEQFF.

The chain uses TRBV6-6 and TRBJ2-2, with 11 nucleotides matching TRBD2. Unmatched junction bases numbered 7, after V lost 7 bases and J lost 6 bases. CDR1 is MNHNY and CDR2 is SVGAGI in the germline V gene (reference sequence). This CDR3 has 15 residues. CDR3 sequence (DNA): TGTGCCAGCACCGAGACTAGCGGGGTTTCCGGGGAGCTGTTTTTT. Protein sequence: CASTETSGVSGELFF.

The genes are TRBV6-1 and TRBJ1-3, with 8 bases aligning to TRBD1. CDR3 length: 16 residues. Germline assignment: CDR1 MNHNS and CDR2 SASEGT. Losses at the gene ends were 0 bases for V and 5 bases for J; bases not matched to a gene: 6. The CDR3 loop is CASSEAGQGVRNTIYF. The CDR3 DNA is TGTGCCAGCAGTGAAGCAGGACAGGGTGTCCGAAACACCATATATTTT.

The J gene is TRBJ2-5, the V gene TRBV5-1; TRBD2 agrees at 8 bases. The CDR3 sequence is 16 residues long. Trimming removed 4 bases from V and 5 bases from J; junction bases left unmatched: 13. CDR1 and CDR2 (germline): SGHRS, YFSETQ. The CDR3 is CASSRGAGGATETQYF. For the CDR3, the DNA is TGCGCCAGCAGCCGGGGGGCGGGGGGAGCAACGGAGACCCAGTACTTC. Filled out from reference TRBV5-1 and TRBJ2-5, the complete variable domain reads KAGVTQTPRYLIKTRGQQVTLSCSPISGHRSVSWYQQTPGQGLQFLFEYFSETQRNKGNFPGRFSGRQFSNSRSEMNVSTLELGDSALYLCASSRGAGGATETQYFGPGTRLLVL.

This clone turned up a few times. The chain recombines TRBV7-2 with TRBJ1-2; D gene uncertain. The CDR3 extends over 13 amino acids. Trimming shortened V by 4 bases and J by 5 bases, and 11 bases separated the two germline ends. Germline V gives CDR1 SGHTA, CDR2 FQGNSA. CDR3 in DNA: TGTGCCAGCAGCTCCTATATCCTATATGGCTACACCTTC. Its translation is CASSSYILYGYTF.